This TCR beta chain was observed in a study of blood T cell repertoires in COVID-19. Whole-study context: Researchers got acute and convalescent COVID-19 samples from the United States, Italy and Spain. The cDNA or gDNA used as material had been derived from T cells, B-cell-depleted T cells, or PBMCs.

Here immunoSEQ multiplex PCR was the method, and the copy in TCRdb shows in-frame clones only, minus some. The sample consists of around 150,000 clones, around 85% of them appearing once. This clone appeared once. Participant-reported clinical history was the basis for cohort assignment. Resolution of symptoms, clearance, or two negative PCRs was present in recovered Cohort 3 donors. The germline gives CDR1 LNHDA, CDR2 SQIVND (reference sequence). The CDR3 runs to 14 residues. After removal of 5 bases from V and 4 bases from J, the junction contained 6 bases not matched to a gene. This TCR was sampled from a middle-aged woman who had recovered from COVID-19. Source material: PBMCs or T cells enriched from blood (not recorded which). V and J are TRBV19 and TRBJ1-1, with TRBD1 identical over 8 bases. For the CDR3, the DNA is TGTGCCAGTAGTGGTGGACAGGGTTCCACTGAAGCTTTCTTT. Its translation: CASSGGQGSTEAFF. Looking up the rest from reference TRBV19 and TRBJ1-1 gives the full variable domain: DGGITQSPKYLFRKEGQNVTLSCEQNLNHDAMYWYRQDPGQGLRLIYYSQIVNDFQKGDIAEGYSVSREKKESFPLTVTSAQKNPTAFYLCASSGGQGSTEAFFGQGTRLTVV.